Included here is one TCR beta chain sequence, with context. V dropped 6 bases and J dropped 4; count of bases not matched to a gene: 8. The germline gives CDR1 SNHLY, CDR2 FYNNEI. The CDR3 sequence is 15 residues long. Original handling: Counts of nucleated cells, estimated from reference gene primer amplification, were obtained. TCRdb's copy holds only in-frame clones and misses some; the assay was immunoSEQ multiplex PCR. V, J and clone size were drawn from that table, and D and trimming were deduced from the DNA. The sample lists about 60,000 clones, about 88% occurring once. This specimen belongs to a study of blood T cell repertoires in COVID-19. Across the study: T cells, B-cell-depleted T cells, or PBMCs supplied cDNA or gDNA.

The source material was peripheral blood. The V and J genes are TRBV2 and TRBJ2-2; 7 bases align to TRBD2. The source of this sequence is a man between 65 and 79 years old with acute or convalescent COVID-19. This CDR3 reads CASRSSGLGTGELFF. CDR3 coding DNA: TGTGCCAGCAGATCTAGCGGACTGGGCACCGGGGAGCTGTTTTTT.